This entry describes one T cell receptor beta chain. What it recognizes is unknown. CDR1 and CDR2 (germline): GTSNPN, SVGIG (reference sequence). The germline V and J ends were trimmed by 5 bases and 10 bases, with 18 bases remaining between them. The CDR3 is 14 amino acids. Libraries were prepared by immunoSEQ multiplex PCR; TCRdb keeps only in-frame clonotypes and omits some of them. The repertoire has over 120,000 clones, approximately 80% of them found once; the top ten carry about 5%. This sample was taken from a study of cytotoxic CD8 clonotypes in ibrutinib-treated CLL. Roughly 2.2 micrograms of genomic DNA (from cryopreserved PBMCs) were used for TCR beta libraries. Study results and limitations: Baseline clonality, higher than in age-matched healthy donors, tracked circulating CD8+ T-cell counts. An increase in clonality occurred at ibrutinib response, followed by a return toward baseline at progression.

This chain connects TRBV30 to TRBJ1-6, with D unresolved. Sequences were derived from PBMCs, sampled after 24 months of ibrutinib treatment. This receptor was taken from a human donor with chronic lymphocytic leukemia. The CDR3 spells CAWAAGGGLSPLHF. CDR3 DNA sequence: TGTGCCTGGGCTGCGGGCGGAGGATTGTCACCCCTCCACTTT.